The 29 T cell receptor beta chains listed next were all sequenced from one sample in a study of T cells after yellow fever vaccination. Each CDR3 protein gets one entry after TCRdb re-called the 5' RACE reads with MiXCR. The sample consists of 100,000 to 150,000 distinct CDR3 sequences, 6.5% to 8% of them appearing once. The specimen was CD4+ T cells sorted from PBMCs, collected around 10 days after the first yellow fever vaccination. The receptor set was obtained from a young man who received the YFV17D yellow fever vaccine.

Ten or more counts support this clonotype. The chain combines TRBV6-6 with TRBJ2-7, with D maybe TRBD1 (8 bases). Germline loops: CDR1 MNHNY, CDR2 SVGAGI (reference sequence). This CDR3 has 13 amino acids. Deletions cut 6 bases from V and 2 bases from J, with 11 bases between. The chain's CDR3 is CASRQGGTYEQYF. The CDR3 nucleotides read TGTGCCAGCAGACAGGGGGGGACCTACGAGCAGTACTTC.

This clonotype has ten or more counts. The V call is TRBV29-1, the J call TRBJ2-3; D may be TRBD1 or TRBD2 (5 bases each). V gave up 0 bases and J gave up 4 bases, with 14 bases separating them. Germline CDR1 reads SQVTM; CDR2 reads ANQGSEA. This CDR3 region has 15 residues. The DNA of the CDR3 is TGCAGCGTTGAAGATATGGGGACGGACCCAGATACGCAGTATTTT. Protein: CSVEDMGTDPDTQYF.

This clonotype was detected ten times or more. The gene calls are TRBV6-2 or TRBV6-3 and TRBJ2-3; D might be TRBD1 (5 bases). CDR1 is MNHEY, CDR2 SVGEGT, per germline. There are 15 residues in the CDR3. V lost 4 bases and J lost 2, with 13 bases in between. The CDR3 nucleotides read TGTGCCAGCAGTTTTGGACACCCTAACACAGATACGCAGTATTTT. This sequence encodes CASSFGHPNTDTQYF.

This clonotype was seen many times. The V gene is TRBV4-1, the J gene TRBJ2-2; D is unresolved. V shed 6 bases and J shed 0 bases, with 14 bases lying between them. The CDR3 has 16 amino acids. Germline CDR1 MGHRA, CDR2 YSYEKL. The chain's CDR3 is CASRNPLGSNTGELFF. Here the CDR3 DNA reads TGCGCCAGCAGAAACCCACTCGGCTCGAACACCGGGGAGCTGTTTTTT.

This clonotype showed up many times. The rearrangement uses TRBV7-3 and TRBJ2-3; the match to TRBD2 covers 9 bases. V was clipped by 0 bases and J by 5 bases; unmatched bases: 9. The CDR3 totals 17 residues. Per germline, CDR1 SGHTA and CDR2 FQGTGA. The CDR3 reads CASSLTVGGGAGDTQYF. For the CDR3, the DNA is TGTGCCAGCAGCTTAACAGTCGGCGGGGGGGCTGGAGATACGCAGTATTTT. The whole variable domain, filled in from reference TRBV7-3 and TRBJ2-3, reads GAGVSQTPSNKVTEKGKYVELRCDPISGHTALYWYRQSLGQGPEFLIYFQGTGAADDSGLPNDRFFAVRPEGSVSTLKIQRTERGDSAVYLCASSLTVGGGAGDTQYFGPGTRLTVL.

This clonotype was seen many times. The V call is TRBV20-1, the J call TRBJ1-2; D unresolved. The germline V and J ends were trimmed by 3 bases and 4 bases, with 21 bases remaining between them. The length of the CDR3 is 16 residues. Germline V CDR1 and CDR2: DFQATT, SNEGSKA (reference sequence). CDR3 amino acids: CSASTQRRGVGYGYTF. In DNA, the CDR3 is TGCAGTGCTAGCACCCAGAGGAGAGGAGTCGGCTATGGCTACACCTTC.

This clonotype was picked up many times. This rearrangement joins TRBV18 to TRBJ2-7; D remains ambiguous. This CDR3 region has 15 residues. V dropped 3 bases and J dropped 0 bases, with 12 bases sitting between them. The V gene's germline CDR1 is KGHSH and CDR2 LQKENI. The CDR3 is CASSPSSLVSYEQYF. The CDR3 nucleotides read TGTGCCAGCTCACCTTCATCCCTCGTCTCCTACGAGCAGTACTTC.

This clonotype was counted ten times or more. The rearrangement uses TRBV7-6 and TRBJ1-2; 8 positions match TRBD1. J lost 2 bases, V lost 4 bases, and 3 bases had no gene match. Germline V gene lookup returns CDR1 SGHVS and CDR2 FNYEAQ. This CDR3 has 14 amino acids. CDR3 sequence (DNA): TGTGCCAGCAGCTCAGGACAGGGAAACTATGGCTACACCTTC. Its translation is CASSSGQGNYGYTF.

A few counts support this clonotype. The chain couples TRBV18 to TRBJ1-4; D unclear. The CDR3 has 14 residues. Germline CDR1 reads KGHSH; CDR2 reads LQKENI. V dropped 3 bases and J dropped 8 bases, with 13 bases sitting between them. CDR3: CASSPSTDPEKLFF. CDR3 coding DNA: TGTGCCAGCTCACCGAGCACCGACCCCGAAAAACTGTTTTTT. Together with reference TRBV18 and TRBJ1-4, the CDR3 gives the full variable domain: NAGVMQNPRHLVRRRGQEARLRCSPMKGHSHVYWYRQLPEEGLKFMVYLQKENIIDESGMPKERFSAEFPKEGPSILRIQQVVRGDSAAYFCASSPSTDPEKLFFGSGTQLSVL.

This clonotype was recorded a few times. The chain uses TRBV20-1 and TRBJ1-6; D may be TRBD1 (6 bases). The CDR3 has 16 residues. V was shortened by 3 bases and J by 9 bases, with 21 bases between the two germline ends. Germline CDR1 DFQATT, CDR2 SNEGSKA (reference sequence). This chain's CDR3 is CSARGGPTAAASPLHF. The CDR3 DNA sequence: TGCAGTGCTAGGGGGGGCCCGACAGCCGCGGCTTCACCCCTCCACTTT.

This clonotype was recorded many times. The J gene is TRBJ1-4, the V gene TRBV12-3 or TRBV12-4; 11 positions match TRBD1. The CDR3 length is 13 residues. J lost 10 bases, V lost 8 bases, and 6 bases had no gene match. The CDR3, as DNA: TGTGCCAGCGGACAGGGGGCTAAAGGAAAACTGTTTTTT. Protein: CASGQGAKGKLFF.

This clonotype came up a few times. The genes are TRBV7-6 and TRBJ2-1, with D possibly TRBD1 on 6 matching bases. V dropped 7 bases and J dropped 1 base, with 17 bases sitting between them. This CDR3 has 16 amino acids. Germline V gives CDR1 SGHVS, CDR2 FNYEAQ. The CDR3 nucleotides are TGTGCCAGCACCCAACAGGGCTATGCTTCCTACAATGAGCAGTTCTTC. Residues: CASTQQGYASYNEQFF.

This clonotype was seen ten or more times. This chain joins TRBV20-1 and TRBJ2-7; 8 nucleotides line up with TRBD2. The CDR3 runs 13 residues. V shed 4 bases, J shed 3 bases, and the junction held 5 bases outside the gene matches. Germline assignment: CDR1 DFQATT and CDR2 SNEGSKA (reference sequence). CDR3 sequence (DNA): TGCAGTGCTATCGGGGGGGCTAGCTACGAGCAGTACGTC. Protein: CSAIGGASYEQYV.

The sample holds many counts of this clonotype. A read error may produce the germline difference seen at one junction end. This chain connects TRBV10-3 to TRBJ1-5; D gene uncertain. Germline CDR1 reads ENHRY; CDR2 reads SYGVKD. The CDR3 sequence is 13 residues long. CDR3 in DNA: TGTGCCATCAGTCAGTCATCGGGGCAGCCCCAGCATTTT. Encoded protein: CAISQSSGQPQHF.

At least ten counts were recorded for this clonotype. The chain uses TRBV7-8 and TRBJ2-5; D unresolved. V shed 0 bases and J shed 2 bases, with 7 bases lying between them. The CDR3 runs to 14 residues. The germline CDR1 and CDR2 sequences are SGHVS and FQNEAQ. The CDR3 DNA is TGTGCCAGCAGCTTAGCGCCGGTGCAAGAGACCCAGTACTTC. This encodes CASSLAPVQETQYF.

As concerns this clonotype: A much larger clone lies a single base off, so this may be a read error. The V and J genes are TRBV11-2 and TRBJ2-1; a possible D gene is TRBD2 (6 bases). V was trimmed by 5 bases and J by 2 bases, leaving 13 bases between them. CDR1 is SGHAT, CDR2 FQNNGV, per germline. The CDR3 sequence is 15 residues long. The CDR3 DNA is TGTGCCAGCAGCGCCACTAGCAGAACCTACAATGAGCAGTTCTTC. Its translation: CASSATSRTYNEQFF.

This clonotype was detected ten times or more. This sequence joins TRBV5-5 and TRBJ1-6; D not resolved. V shed 1 base and J shed 9 bases, with 5 bases lying between them. The length of the CDR3 is 12 residues. Germline CDR1 and CDR2: SGHKS and YYEKEE (reference sequence). CDR3 in amino acids: CASSLYTSPLHF. As DNA, the CDR3 is TGTGCCAGCAGCTTGTACACTTCACCCCTCCACTTT. Supplemented by reference TRBV5-5 and TRBJ1-6, the full variable domain reads DAGVTQSPTHLIKTRGQQVTLRCSPISGHKSVSWYQQVLGQGPQFIFQYYEKEERGRGNFPDRFSARQFPNYSSELNVNALLLGDSALYLCASSLYTSPLHFGNGTRLTVT.

This clonotype was seen a few times. The chain couples TRBV4-2 to TRBJ1-2; D not certain. The CDR3 loop spans 14 amino acids. Germline V gives CDR1 LGHNA, CDR2 YNFKEQ. Trimming pared 0 bases from V and 8 bases from J, leaving 13 bases between. CDR3 region: CASSQDSWEGGYTF. Here the CDR3 DNA reads TGTGCCAGCAGCCAAGATTCTTGGGAAGGGGGCTACACCTTC.

Only a few counts were recorded for this clonotype. V is TRBV4-2 and J is TRBJ1-2; D not certain. V shed 4 bases and J shed 6 bases, with 27 bases lying between them. The CDR3 length is 18 residues. The germline gives CDR1 LGHNA, CDR2 YNFKEQ. CDR3 nucleotide sequence: TGTGCCAGCAGCCGCGTGGCCACCTCCCCGGGCATGACAAATGGCTACACCTTC. This gives the protein CASSRVATSPGMTNGYTF.

Ten or more counts support this clonotype. J is TRBJ1-4 and V is TRBV29-1, with a possible D match to TRBD1 (6 bases). V lost 7 bases and J lost 8, with 17 bases in between. CDR3 length: 13 amino acids. The germline V gene has CDR1 SQVTM and CDR2 ANQGSEA. This chain's CDR3 is CSAQLGGEEKLFF. CDR3 in DNA: TGCAGCGCCCAGCTCGGGGGCGAGGAAAAACTGTTTTTT.

This clonotype occurred many times. The gene calls are TRBV7-6 and TRBJ2-5; no definite D call. There are 12 residues in the CDR3. V gave up 0 bases and J gave up 5 bases, with 4 bases separating them. Germline values: CDR1 SGHVS, CDR2 FNYEAQ. The DNA of the CDR3 is TGTGCCAGCAGCTTAGCAATGGAGACCCAGTACTTC. Its protein product is CASSLAMETQYF.

The gene calls are TRBV30 and TRBJ1-5; 7 nucleotides line up with TRBD1. Germline V gene sequence: CDR1 GTSNPN, CDR2 SVGIG (reference sequence). V lost 0 bases, J lost 6 bases, and 5 bases stayed unmatched. The CDR3 has 14 residues. The CDR3 DNA is TGTGCCTGGAGTGTCAAAAGGGACAGTCAGCCCCAGCATTTT. Encoded protein: CAWSVKRDSQPQHF. Using reference TRBV30 and TRBJ1-5 for the parts outside the CDR3, the full variable domain is SQTIHQWPATLVQPVGSPLSLECTVEGTSNPNLYWYRQAAGRGLQLLFYSVGIGQISSEVPQNLSASRPQDRQFILSSKKLLLSDSGFYLCAWSVKRDSQPQHFGDGTRLSIL.

This clonotype was recorded many times. The rearrangement joins TRBV7-2 to TRBJ1-5; tentative D call: TRBD1 (6 bases). The CDR3 covers 15 residues. The germline V and J ends were trimmed by 5 bases and 1 base, with 12 bases remaining between them. Germline V lookup: CDR1 SGHTA, CDR2 FQGNSA. CDR3 nucleotide sequence: TGTGCCAGCAGCCCGCGGGGGGCGAGCAATCAGCCCCAGCATTTT. Encoded protein: CASSPRGASNQPQHF.

Ten or more counts support this clonotype. This chain links TRBV5-1 with TRBJ1-2; 8 nucleotides align to TRBD1. The CDR3 contains 16 residues. The V segment lost 3 bases and the J segment 0 bases; nucleotides outside the gene matches: 7. Germline CDR1 is SGHRS and CDR2 is YFSETQ. CDR3 nucleotides: TGCGCCAGCAGCTCCCCCGGGACAGGTACTAACTATGGCTACACCTTC. It translates to CASSSPGTGTNYGYTF.

This clonotype was seen repeatedly, ten times or more. The V and J genes are TRBV12-3 or TRBV12-4 and TRBJ2-5; a weak D match, TRBD1 (6 bases). Trimming removed 6 bases from V and 6 bases from J, with 26 bases in between. The CDR3 length is 17 residues. CDR3 nucleotides: TGTGCCAGCAGGGAAACAGGGCCCGCGACCCTCAAGAAGACCCAGTACTTC. It codes for CASRETGPATLKKTQYF.

The V gene is TRBV5-4, the J gene TRBJ2-3; D remains ambiguous. V lost 0 bases and J lost 5, with 4 bases in between. The CDR3 contains 12 residues. Germline CDR1 and CDR2: SGHNT and YYREEE (reference sequence). The CDR3 here is CASSLALDTQYF. CDR3 in DNA: TGTGCCAGCAGCTTGGCCCTAGATACGCAGTATTTT.

This clonotype was recorded many times. The chain recombines TRBV4-3 with TRBJ1-1, with D uncertain. V was shortened by 0 bases and J by 1 base, with 9 bases between the two germline ends. This CDR3 has 15 residues. Looked up from germline, CDR1 is LGHNA and CDR2 is YSLEER. The CDR3 sequence: CASSQDLQENTEAFF. In DNA form, the CDR3 reads TGCGCCAGCAGCCAAGATTTGCAAGAGAACACTGAAGCTTTCTTT.

This clonotype was counted at least ten times. The chain has TRBV20-1 and TRBJ2-3; 9 bases are a match to TRBD2. Losses at the gene ends were 3 bases for V and 3 bases for J; bases not matched to a gene: 4. The CDR3 consists of 14 residues. Germline V lookup: CDR1 DFQATT, CDR2 SNEGSKA (reference sequence). CDR3 amino acids: CSASSSGVTDTQYF. The CDR3 coding sequence is TGCAGTGCTAGCTCTAGCGGGGTTACAGATACGCAGTATTTT.

This clonotype was counted at least ten times. The V call is TRBV12-3 or TRBV12-4, the J call TRBJ1-1; D might be TRBD1 (5 bases). V lost 7 bases and J lost 2, with 14 bases in between. The CDR3 loop spans 14 amino acids. The CDR3 sequence is CASNLGGYNTEAFF. The CDR3 DNA reads as TGTGCCAGCAATTTGGGGGGATATAACACTGAAGCTTTCTTT.